The 24 T cell receptor beta chains presented below share a single source sample, sequenced in a study of T cell responses to AZD1222 COVID-19 vaccine. Data came from immunoSEQ multiplex PCR; TCRdb stores just in-frame clones and leaves some out. The sample records roughly 43,000 clones, around three quarters being singletons. The sample consisted of peripheral blood, taken 28 days after the second dose of the MenACWY control vaccine. All receptors come from an adult who received the MenACWY meningococcal vaccine as a control.

The rearrangement links TRBV30 to TRBJ1-5; D is undetermined. In germline, CDR1 is GTSNPN, CDR2 SVGIG (reference sequence). V was cut by 1 base and J by 1 base, with 8 bases left in between. The CDR3 has 14 amino acids. The CDR3 coding sequence is TGTGCCTGGAGTGCTCTGGTGAGCAATCAGCCCCAGCATTTT. This translates into CAWSALVSNQPQHF.

This clone was counted between two and nine times. This chain joins TRBV5-1 and TRBJ1-1; D uncertain. With 2 bases removed from V and 0 bases from J, the gap between germline ends came to 11 bases. This CDR3 region has 15 residues. Looked up from germline, CDR1 is SGHRS and CDR2 is YFSETQ. The DNA for the CDR3 is TGCGCCAGCAGCTTATTCGGAACCATGAACACTGAAGCTTTCTTT. Translation gives CASSLFGTMNTEAFF.

The V call is TRBV6-5, the J call TRBJ1-2; D uncertain. The CDR3 has 13 residues. V was pared by 7 bases and J by 2 bases, with 11 bases between. The germline V gene has CDR1 MNHEY and CDR2 SVGAGI. The CDR3 DNA reads as TGTGCCAGCACCCGTATTGGAAACTATGGCTACACCTTC. Translating gives CASTRIGNYGYTF.

This clone was seen a single time. The rearrangement joins TRBV7-8 to TRBJ1-5, with D tentatively TRBD1 (5 bases). Germline CDR1 SGHVS, CDR2 FQNEAQ. The V end was cut by 4 bases, the J end by 4 bases, with 14 bases between. This CDR3 comprises 15 residues. The CDR3 loop is CASSYKGLPNQPQHF. CDR3 in DNA: TGTGCCAGCAGCTACAAGGGGCTGCCAAATCAGCCCCAGCATTTT.

This sequence joins TRBV18 and TRBJ2-3; 11 bases align to TRBD2. The germline CDR1 and CDR2 sequences are KGHSH and LQKENI. The CDR3 contains 17 residues. The V and J ends lost 4 bases and 2 bases, in that order; junction bases with no gene match: 8. The CDR3 nucleotides read TGTGCCAGCTCACGAGAGGGACTAGCGGCACTCACAGATACGCAGTATTTT. Translation: CASSREGLAALTDTQYF.

The chain joins TRBV3-1 (or the pseudogene TRBV3-2) to TRBJ2-2; the match to TRBD2 covers 8 bases. Germline V CDR1 and CDR2: LGHDT, YNNKEL (reference sequence). This CDR3 contains 15 residues. The CDR3 spells CPTSPRGGAGGELFF. Written as DNA, the CDR3 is TGTCCCACCAGCCCCCGGGGGGGGGCGGGCGGGGAGCTGTTTTTT.

The J gene is TRBJ1-1, the V gene TRBV12-5; 7 bases fit TRBD1. V was pared by 2 bases and J by 0 bases, with 9 bases of the junction left unmatched. Looked up from germline, CDR1 is LGHNT and CDR2 is FRNRAP. The CDR3 is 17 amino acids. CDR3 sequence (DNA): TGTGCTAGTGGTTTGTCTAAGGGACAGATAATGAACACTGAAGCTTTCTTT. It specifies CASGLSKGQIMNTEAFF.

This sequence joins TRBV12-3 or TRBV12-4 and TRBJ2-7; no reliable D call. Trimming took 4 bases from V and 2 from J, leaving 6 bases between them. The CDR3 loop spans 12 amino acids. Here the CDR3 reads CASSSGTYEQYF. CDR3 sequence (DNA): TGTGCCAGCAGTTCGGGCACCTACGAGCAGTACTTC.

The chain has TRBV7-2 and TRBJ2-1; D unresolved. CDR3 size: 16 residues. The V gene lost 3 bases and the J gene lost 2 bases, with 14 bases spanning the gap. CDR1 and CDR2 from the germline V gene are SGHTA and FQGNSA. In DNA form, the CDR3 reads TGTGCCAGCAGCTTTGGTCCAGCATACCCCTACAATGAGCAGTTCTTC. This translates into CASSFGPAYPYNEQFF.

This clone occurred a few times. This sequence joins TRBV11-2 and TRBJ2-7; TRBD1 is a possible D gene (6 bases). The CDR3 consists of 14 residues. Trimming left V 5 bases short and J 6 bases short, with 17 bases between. CDR1 is SGHAT, CDR2 FQNNGV, per germline. CDR3 region: CASSTRPGQGEQYF. The DNA of the CDR3 is TGTGCCAGCAGCACAAGACCGGGACAAGGCGAGCAGTACTTC.

CDR3 region: CASSQEWDYNEQFF. The CDR3 bases are TGTGCCAGCAGCCAAGAATGGGACTACAATGAGCAGTTCTTC. This chain links TRBV3-1 (or the pseudogene TRBV3-2) with TRBJ2-1; D unclear. The V and J ends lost 0 bases and 3 bases respectively, with 6 bases between them. CDR3 length equals 14 residues. Germline CDR1 and CDR2: LGHDT and YNNKEL (reference sequence).

The rearrangement joins TRBV25-1 to TRBJ2-2, with 9 bases matching TRBD2. The CDR3 consists of 15 residues. Trimming took 10 bases from V and 6 from J; bases not matched to a gene: 12. The germline V gene encodes CDR1 MGHDK and CDR2 SYGVNS. The DNA of the CDR3 is TGTGCCACCTTAGGAGGGCTAGCGGGACCCGGGGAGCTGTTTTTT. It specifies CATLGGLAGPGELFF.

Here the CDR3 DNA reads TGTGCCAGCAGAAGCGGGGCAGGGATAAACACTGAAGCTTTCTTT. This gives the protein CASRSGAGINTEAFF. The chain employs TRBV6-5 and TRBJ1-1, with D possibly matching TRBD1 (5 bases). The CDR3 has 15 amino acids. The V gene lost 6 bases and the J gene lost 2 bases, with 16 bases spanning the gap. CDR1 and CDR2 (germline): MNHEY, SVGAGI.

The chain couples TRBV15 to TRBJ2-6; D unresolved. Germline assignment: CDR1 LNHNV and CDR2 YYDKDF (reference sequence). V lost 3 bases and J 0 bases, leaving 6 bases between the germline ends. The CDR3 length is 15 residues. CDR3 in DNA: TGTGCCACCAGCAGTAGTACCTCTGGGGCCAACGTCCTGACTTTC. It encodes CATSSSTSGANVLTF.

The V call is TRBV3-1 (or the pseudogene TRBV3-2), the J call TRBJ2-7, with D possibly TRBD2 on 5 matching bases. The V end lost 4 bases, the J end lost 3 bases, and 13 bases lay between the germline ends. The CDR3 has 14 residues. Looked up from germline, CDR1 is LGHDT and CDR2 is YNNKEL (reference sequence). CDR3 nucleotides: TGTGCCAGCAGCCCCCCTGGGCGGGTCTACGAGCAGTACGTC. Protein: CASSPPGRVYEQYV.

The chain carries TRBV6-5 and TRBJ2-1; TRBD2 matches at 11 bases. V lost 2 bases, J lost 7 bases, and 4 bases stayed unmatched. CDR1 and CDR2 (germline): MNHEY, SVGAGI. The CDR3 runs 15 residues. CDR3 DNA: TGTGCCAGCAGTTACGAGGCTAGCGGGAGGAATGAGCAGTTCTTC. It specifies CASSYEASGRNEQFF.

The chain combines TRBV3-1 (or the pseudogene TRBV3-2) with TRBJ2-7; D possibly corresponds to TRBD2 (6 bases). CDR1 and CDR2 (germline): LGHDT, YNNKEL (reference sequence). Trimming cost V 1 base and J 4 bases, with 11 bases left between them. The CDR3 is 14 residues long. DNA of the CDR3: TGTGCCAGCAGCCAAGGCGGGGTTACTTACGAGCAGTACTTC. Amino acids: CASSQGGVTYEQYF.

The chain joins TRBV9 to TRBJ1-6, with TRBD1 identical over 7 bases. CDR1 and CDR2 (germline): SGDLS, YYNGEE. The CDR3 extends over 13 amino acids. V gave up 4 bases and J gave up 10 bases; unmatched junction bases: 5. The CDR3 DNA is TGTGCCAGCAGCTTCCAGGGGGGCTCACCCCTCCACTTT. Protein sequence: CASSFQGGSPLHF.

This clone turned up a few times. V usage is TRBV29-1 and J usage is TRBJ1-1; D not resolved. Germline assignment: CDR1 SQVTM and CDR2 ANQGSEA. The V end was cut by 6 bases, the J end by 2 bases, with 4 bases between. The CDR3 length is 10 residues. CDR3 sequence: CSVKNTEAFF. CDR3 nucleotides: TGCAGCGTCAAAAACACTGAAGCTTTCTTT.

The CDR3 protein is CASENGLAYDTQYF. In DNA, the CDR3 is TGCGCCAGCGAGAATGGACTAGCCTACGATACGCAGTATTTT. V is TRBV10-1 and J is TRBJ2-3, with 8 bases lining up with TRBD2. This CDR3 has 14 residues. The germline gives CDR1 WNHNN, CDR2 SYGVQD (reference sequence). Unmatched junction bases numbered 10, after V lost 8 bases and J lost 6 bases.

This clone was recorded only once. The chain recombines TRBV4-1 with TRBJ2-1; TRBD1 is a possible D gene (6 bases). V was cut by 0 bases and J by 0 bases, with 12 bases left in between. Germline V gene sequence: CDR1 MGHRA, CDR2 YSYEKL. The CDR3 totals 17 residues. The CDR3 loop reads CASSQEGRGGSYNEQFF. Here the CDR3 DNA reads TGCGCCAGCAGCCAAGAGGGTCGAGGGGGCTCCTACAATGAGCAGTTCTTC.

The genes are TRBV28 and TRBJ1-2; possibly TRBD1 for D (5 bases). This CDR3 region has 14 residues. Germline V gene lookup returns CDR1 MDHEN and CDR2 SYDVKM. V lost 6 bases to trimming and J lost 7 bases, with 18 bases between them. The CDR3 loop reads CASSSGPLRGGYTF. Written as DNA, the CDR3 is TGTGCCAGCAGCTCTGGACCTCTGAGGGGTGGCTACACCTTC.

The chain carries TRBV7-3 and TRBJ2-1; D gene unclear. Germline V gene data show CDR1 as SGHTA and CDR2 as FQGTGA. This CDR3 is 10 amino acids long. With 8 bases removed from V and 7 bases from J, the gap between germline ends came to 6 bases. The CDR3 here is CASPRNEQFF. The DNA for the CDR3 is TGTGCCAGCCCCCGAAATGAGCAGTTCTTC.

This rearrangement joins TRBV5-4 to TRBJ1-3, with a possible D match to TRBD1 (6 bases). V was cut by 3 bases and J by 4 bases, with 17 bases left in between. The CDR3 totals 16 residues. CDR1 is SGHNT, CDR2 YYREEE, per germline (reference sequence). This chain's CDR3 is CASSSARGSGGNTIYF. CDR3 nucleotides: TGTGCCAGCAGCTCGGCCAGGGGTTCTGGGGGAAACACCATATATTTT.